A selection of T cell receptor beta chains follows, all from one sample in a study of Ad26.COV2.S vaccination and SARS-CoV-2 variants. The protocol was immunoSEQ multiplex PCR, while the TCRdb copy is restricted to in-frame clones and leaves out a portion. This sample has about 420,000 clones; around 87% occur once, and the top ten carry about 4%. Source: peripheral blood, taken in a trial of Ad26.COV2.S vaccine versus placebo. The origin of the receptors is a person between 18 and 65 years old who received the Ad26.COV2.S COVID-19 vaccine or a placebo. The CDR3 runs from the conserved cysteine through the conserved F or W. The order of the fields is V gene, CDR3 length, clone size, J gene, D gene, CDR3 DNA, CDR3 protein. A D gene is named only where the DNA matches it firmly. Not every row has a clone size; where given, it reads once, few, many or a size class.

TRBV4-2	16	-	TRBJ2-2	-	TGTGCCAGCAGCCAAGACGCGGGCTCCCCCACCGGGGAGCTGTTTTTT	CASSQDAGSPTGELFF
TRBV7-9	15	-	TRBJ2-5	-	TGTGCCAGCAGCTCCCTCCAAGGGACCAGGGAGACCCAGTACTTC	CASSSLQGTRETQYF
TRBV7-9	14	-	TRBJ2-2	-	TGTGCCAGCAGCCCCCAGGGATGGGCCGGGGAGCTGTTTTTT	CASSPQGWAGELFF
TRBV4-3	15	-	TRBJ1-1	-	TGCGCCAGCAGCCAAGTTTGGAGGGGGAACACTGAAGCTTTCTTT	CASSQVWRGNTEAFF
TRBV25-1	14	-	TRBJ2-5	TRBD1	TGTGCCAGCTCCCCGGGACAGCTACAAGAGACCCAGTACTTC	CASSPGQLQETQYF
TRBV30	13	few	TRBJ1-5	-	TGTGCCTGGAGTGCGGACGGCTATCAGCCCCAGCATTTT	CAWSADGYQPQHF
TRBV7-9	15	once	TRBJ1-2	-	TGTGCCAGCAGCCCGCCTGGACGGACCAACTATGGCTACACCTTC	CASSPPGRTNYGYTF
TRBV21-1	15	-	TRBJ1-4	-	TGTGCCAGAGGGGGGACAGGGCACCAAAATGAAAAACTGTTTTTT	CARGGTGHQNEKLFF
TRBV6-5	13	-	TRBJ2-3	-	TGTGCCAGCAGGGCCCTTGGCACAGATACGCAGTATTTT	CASRALGTDTQYF
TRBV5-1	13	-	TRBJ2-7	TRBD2	TGCGCCAGCAGCCAAGGGACTAGCTACGAGCAGTACTTC	CASSQGTSYEQYF
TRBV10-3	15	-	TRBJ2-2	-	TGTGCCATCAGTGAGCCCGGGTCCCACACCGGGGAGCTGTTTTTT	CAISEPGSHTGELFF
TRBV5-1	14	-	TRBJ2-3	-	TGCGCCAGCAGCTTGGAAGGCAGCCCAGATACGCAGTATTTT	CASSLEGSPDTQYF
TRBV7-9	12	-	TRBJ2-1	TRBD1	TGTGCCAGCAGCCGGGACAGTAATGAGCAGTTCTTC	CASSRDSNEQFF
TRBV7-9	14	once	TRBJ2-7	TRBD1	TGTGCCAGCAGGGACGGGACAGGACTATACGAGCAGTACTTC	CASRDGTGLYEQYF
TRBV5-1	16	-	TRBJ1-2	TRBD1	TGCGCCAGCAGCTTGTCCGGGACAGGGGATTCCTATGGCTACACCTTC	CASSLSGTGDSYGYTF
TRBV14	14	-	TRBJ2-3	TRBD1	TGTGCCAGCAGCCAAGATCTACAGGGGCTTCGTCCGTATTTT	CASSQDLQGLRPYF
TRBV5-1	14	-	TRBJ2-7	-	TGCGCCAGCAGCACCAGGCCCGGGGCCTACGAGCAGTACTTC	CASSTRPGAYEQYF
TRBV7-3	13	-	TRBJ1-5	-	TGTGCCAGCAGCTTATCGGGGAATCAGCCCCAGCATTTT	CASSLSGNQPQHF
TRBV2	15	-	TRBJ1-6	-	TGTGCCAGCAGTGAGGGCAGGGTGGGTAATTCACCCCTCCACTTT	CASSEGRVGNSPLHF
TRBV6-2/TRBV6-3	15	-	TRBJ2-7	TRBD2	TGTGCCAGCAGTATACTAGCGGGGGACGGATACGAGCAGTACTTC	CASSILAGDGYEQYF
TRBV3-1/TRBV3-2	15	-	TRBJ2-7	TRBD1	TGTGCCAGCAGCCAAGAGCCGGACAGGGTCGACGAGCAGTACTTC	CASSQEPDRVDEQYF
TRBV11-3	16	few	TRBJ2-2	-	TGTGCCAGCAGCCTTGCTAGCTCCCCGAACACCGGGGAGCTGTTTTTT	CASSLASSPNTGELFF
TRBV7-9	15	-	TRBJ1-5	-	TGTGCCAGCAGCCCCTCCGGGTCCGATTTTGTGCCCCAGCATTTT	CASSPSGSDFVPQHF
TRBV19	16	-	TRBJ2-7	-	TGTGCCCGTCCCCCCCCCAAGAGGTGGGACGCCTACGAGCAGTACTTC	CARPPPKRWDAYEQYF
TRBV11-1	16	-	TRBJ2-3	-	TGTGCCAGCAGCTTAGGTCCGGGCAGTATAACAGATACGCAGTATTTT	CASSLGPGSITDTQYF
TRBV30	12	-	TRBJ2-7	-	TGTGCCTGGAATCGGGGCTCCTACGAGCAGTACTTC	CAWNRGSYEQYF
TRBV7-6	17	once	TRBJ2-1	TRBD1	TGTGCCAGCAGTCCACAGGGGGGACAGGATTACTACAATGAGCAGTTCTTC	CASSPQGGQDYYNEQFF